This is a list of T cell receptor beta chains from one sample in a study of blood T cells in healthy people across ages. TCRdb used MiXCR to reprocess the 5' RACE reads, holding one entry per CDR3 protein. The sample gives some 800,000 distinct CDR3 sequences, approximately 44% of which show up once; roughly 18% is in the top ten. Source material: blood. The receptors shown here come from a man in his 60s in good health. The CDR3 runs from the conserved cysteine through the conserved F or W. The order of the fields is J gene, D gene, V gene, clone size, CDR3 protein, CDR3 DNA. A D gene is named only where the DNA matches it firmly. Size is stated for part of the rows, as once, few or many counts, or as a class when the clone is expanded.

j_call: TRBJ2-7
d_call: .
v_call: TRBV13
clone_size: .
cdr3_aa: CASSSTGTASYEQYF
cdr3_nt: TGTGCCAGCAGCTCAACCGGGACCGCCTCCTACGAGCAGTACTTC

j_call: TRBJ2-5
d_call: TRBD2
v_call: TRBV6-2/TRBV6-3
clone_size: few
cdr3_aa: CASSRRPGGQETQYF
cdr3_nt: TGTGCCAGCAGCCGTAGACCGGGGGGCCAAGAGACCCAGTACTTC

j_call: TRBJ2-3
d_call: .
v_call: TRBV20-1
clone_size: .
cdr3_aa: CSARRDSDTQYF
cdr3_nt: TGCAGTGCCCGGCGGGATTCAGATACGCAGTATTTT

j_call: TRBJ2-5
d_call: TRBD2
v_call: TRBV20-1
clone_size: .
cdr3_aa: CSARGQLAGKNRNEQYF
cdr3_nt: TGCAGTGCTAGAGGGCAGCTAGCGGGAAAGAATCGCAATGAGCAGTACTTC

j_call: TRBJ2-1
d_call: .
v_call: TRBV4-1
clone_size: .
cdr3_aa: CASSPVLETTYEQFF
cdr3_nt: TGCGCCAGCAGCCCAGTGTTGGAAACTACCTACGAGCAGTTCTTC

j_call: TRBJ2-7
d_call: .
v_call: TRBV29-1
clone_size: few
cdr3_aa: CSVVLVSSYEQYF
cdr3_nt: TGCAGCGTTGTCTTGGTTAGCTCCTACGAGCAGTACTTC

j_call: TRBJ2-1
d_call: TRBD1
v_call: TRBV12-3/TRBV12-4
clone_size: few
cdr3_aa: CASTKTGGSYNEQFF
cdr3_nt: TGTGCCAGCACCAAGACAGGGGGATCCTACAATGAGCAGTTCTTC

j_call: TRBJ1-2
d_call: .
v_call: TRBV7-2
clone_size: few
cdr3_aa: CASSPRGAGYGYTF
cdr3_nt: TGTGCCAGCAGCCCTCGGGGAGCAGGCTATGGCTACACCTTC

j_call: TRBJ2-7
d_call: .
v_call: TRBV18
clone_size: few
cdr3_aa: CASSPRSTYEQYF
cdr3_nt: TGTGCCAGCTCACCAAGGAGTACCTACGAGCAGTACTTC

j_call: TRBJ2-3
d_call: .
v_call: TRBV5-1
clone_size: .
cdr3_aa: CASSLVGPSTNTQYF
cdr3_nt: TGCGCCAGCAGCTTGGTCGGACCTAGCACAAATACGCAGTATTTT

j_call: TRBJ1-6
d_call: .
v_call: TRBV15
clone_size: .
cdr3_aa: CATSSSGYNSPLHF
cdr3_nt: TGTGCCACCAGCAGCTCAGGGTATAATTCACCCCTCCACTTT

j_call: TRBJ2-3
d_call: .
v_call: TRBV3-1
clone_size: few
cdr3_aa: CASSLQTGASTDTQYF
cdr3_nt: TGTGCCAGCAGCCTCCAGACCGGGGCTAGCACAGATACGCAGTATTTT

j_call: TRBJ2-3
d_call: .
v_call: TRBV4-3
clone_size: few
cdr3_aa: CASSQGLVGSTDTQYF
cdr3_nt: TGCGCCAGCAGCCAAGGGTTAGTCGGAAGCACAGATACGCAGTATTTT

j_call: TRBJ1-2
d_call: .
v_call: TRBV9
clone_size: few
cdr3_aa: CASSVEGYGYTF
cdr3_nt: TGTGCCAGCAGCGTAGAGGGCTATGGCTACACCTTC

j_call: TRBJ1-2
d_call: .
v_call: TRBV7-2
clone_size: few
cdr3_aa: CASSLAQANYGYTF
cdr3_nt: TGTGCCAGCAGCTTAGCCCAAGCTAACTATGGCTACACCTTC

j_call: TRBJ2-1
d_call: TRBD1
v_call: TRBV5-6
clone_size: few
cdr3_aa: CASSMGQGKMHEQFF
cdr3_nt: TGTGCCAGCAGCATGGGACAGGGAAAGATGCATGAGCAGTTCTTC

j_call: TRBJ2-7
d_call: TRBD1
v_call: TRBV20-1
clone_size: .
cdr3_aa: CSVRGTGGREQYF
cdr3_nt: TGCAGTGTGAGAGGGACAGGGGGCAGGGAGCAGTACTTC

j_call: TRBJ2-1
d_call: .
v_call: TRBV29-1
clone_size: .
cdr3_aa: CSVEGGRSSHNEQFF
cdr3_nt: TGCAGCGTTGAAGGGGGCAGAAGCTCCCACAATGAGCAGTTCTTC

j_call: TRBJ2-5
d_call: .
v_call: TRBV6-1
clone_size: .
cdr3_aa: CASSQVVGGAYNEQYF
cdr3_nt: TGTGCCAGCAGCCAAGTTGTGGGGGGCGCCTACAATGAGCAGTACTTC

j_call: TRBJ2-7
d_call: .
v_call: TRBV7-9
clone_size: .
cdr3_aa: CASSLKDGPYEQYF
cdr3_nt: TGTGCCAGCAGCTTAAAGGACGGACCCTACGAGCAGTACTTC

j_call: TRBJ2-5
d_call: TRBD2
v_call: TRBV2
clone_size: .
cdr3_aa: CASSEAGGEETQYF
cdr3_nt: TGTGCCAGCAGTGAAGCGGGGGGGGAAGAGACCCAGTACTTC

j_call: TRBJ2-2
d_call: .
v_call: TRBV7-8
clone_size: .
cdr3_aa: CASSLVGSAGELFF
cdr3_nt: TGTGCCAGCAGCTTAGTAGGTTCCGCCGGGGAGCTGTTTTTT

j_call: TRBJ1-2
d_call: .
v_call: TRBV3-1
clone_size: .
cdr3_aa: CASQTLGYGYTF
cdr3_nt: TGTGCCAGCCAAACGCTAGGGTATGGCTACACCTTC

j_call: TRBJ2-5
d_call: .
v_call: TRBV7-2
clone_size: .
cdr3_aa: CASSIRAKHFQETQYF
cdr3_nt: TGTGCCAGCAGCATTAGGGCAAAGCACTTCCAAGAGACCCAGTACTTC

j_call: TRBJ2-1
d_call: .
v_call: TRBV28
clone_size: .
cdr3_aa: CASTGPKYNEQFF
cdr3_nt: TGTGCCAGCACGGGACCCAAGTACAATGAGCAGTTCTTC

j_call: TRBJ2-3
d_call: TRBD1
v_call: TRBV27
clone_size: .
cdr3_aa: CASSLSIQGPDTQYF
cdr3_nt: TGTGCCAGCAGTTTATCGATACAGGGGCCAGATACGCAGTATTTT

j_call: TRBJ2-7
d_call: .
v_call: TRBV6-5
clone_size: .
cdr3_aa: CASSGRFEQYF
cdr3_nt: TGTGCCAGCTCCGGACGTTTCGAGCAGTACTTC

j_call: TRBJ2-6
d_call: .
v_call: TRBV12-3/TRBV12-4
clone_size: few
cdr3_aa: CASSSGRISSSGANVLTF
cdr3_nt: TGTGCCAGCAGTTCGGGAAGGATTAGCAGCTCTGGGGCCAACGTCCTGACTTTC

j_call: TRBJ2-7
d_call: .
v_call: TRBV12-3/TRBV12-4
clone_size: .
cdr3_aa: CASSQDGLPYEQYF
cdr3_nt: TGTGCCAGCAGTCAAGACGGTTTACCTTACGAGCAGTACTTC

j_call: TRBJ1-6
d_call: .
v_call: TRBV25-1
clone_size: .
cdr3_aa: CASSESNDWNSPLHF
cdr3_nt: TGTGCCAGCAGTGAAAGCAACGATTGGAATTCACCCCTCCACTTT

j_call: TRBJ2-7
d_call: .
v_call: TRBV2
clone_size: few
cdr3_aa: CASSDKSSYEQYF
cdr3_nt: TGTGCCAGCAGTGATAAGAGCTCCTACGAGCAGTACTTC

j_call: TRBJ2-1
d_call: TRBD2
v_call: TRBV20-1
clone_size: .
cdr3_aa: CSAFSGLAGAYNEQFF
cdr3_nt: TGCAGTGCTTTTTCTGGTTTAGCGGGGGCGTACAATGAGCAGTTCTTC

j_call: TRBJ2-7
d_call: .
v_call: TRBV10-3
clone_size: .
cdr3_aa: CAIGSYEQYF
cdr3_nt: TGTGCCATCGGGTCCTACGAGCAGTACTTC

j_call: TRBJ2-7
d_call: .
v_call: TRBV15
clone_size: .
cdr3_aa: CATSRDQGSREQYF
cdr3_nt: TGTGCCACCAGCAGAGATCAGGGCAGCCGGGAGCAGTACTTC

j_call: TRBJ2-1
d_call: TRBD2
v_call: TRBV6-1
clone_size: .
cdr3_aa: CASSDGTSGHNEQFF
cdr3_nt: TGTGCCAGCAGTGACGGGACTAGCGGTCACAATGAGCAGTTCTTC

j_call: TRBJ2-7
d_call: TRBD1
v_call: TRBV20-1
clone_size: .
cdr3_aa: CSAPGTGRYEQYF
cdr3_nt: TGCAGTGCTCCCGGGACAGGGAGATACGAGCAGTACTTC

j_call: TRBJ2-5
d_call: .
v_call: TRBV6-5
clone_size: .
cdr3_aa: CASSYSSGAWETQYF
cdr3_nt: TGTGCCAGCAGTTACTCTTCGGGGGCTTGGGAGACCCAGTACTTC

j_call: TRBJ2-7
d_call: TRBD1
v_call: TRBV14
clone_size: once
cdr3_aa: CASSKGGQSYEQYF
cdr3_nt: TGTGCCAGCAGCAAAGGGGGACAGTCCTACGAGCAGTACTTC

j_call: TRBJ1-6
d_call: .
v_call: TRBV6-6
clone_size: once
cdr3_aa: CASSRTRDDSPLHF
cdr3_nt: TGTGCCAGCAGTCGGACGCGGGACGATTCACCCCTCCACTTT

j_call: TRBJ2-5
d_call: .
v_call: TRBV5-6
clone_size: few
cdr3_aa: CASRYQTGRGETQYF
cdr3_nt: TGTGCCAGCAGGTATCAAACAGGCCGGGGAGAGACCCAGTACTTC

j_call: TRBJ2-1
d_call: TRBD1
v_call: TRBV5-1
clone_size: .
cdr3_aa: CASSATGQGVNEQFF
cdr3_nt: TGCGCCAGCAGCGCAACGGGACAGGGGGTCAATGAGCAGTTCTTC

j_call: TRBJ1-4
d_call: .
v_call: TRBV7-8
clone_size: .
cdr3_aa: CASSSSVVAQNEKLFF
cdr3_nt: TGTGCCAGCAGCTCGTCCGTTGTCGCTCAGAATGAAAAACTGTTTTTT

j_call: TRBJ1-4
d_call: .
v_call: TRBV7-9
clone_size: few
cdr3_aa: CASSLDGDGKLFF
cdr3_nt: TGTGCCAGCAGCTTAGACGGGGACGGAAAACTGTTTTTT

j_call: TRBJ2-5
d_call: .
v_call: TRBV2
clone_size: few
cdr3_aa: CASRDAFGGEETQYF
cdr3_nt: TGTGCCAGCAGGGACGCCTTTGGGGGCGAAGAGACCCAGTACTTC

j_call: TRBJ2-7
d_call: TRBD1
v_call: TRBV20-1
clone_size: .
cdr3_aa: CSARDRGLNRPYEQYF
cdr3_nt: TGCAGTGCGAGGGACAGGGGACTAAATCGGCCCTACGAGCAGTACTTC

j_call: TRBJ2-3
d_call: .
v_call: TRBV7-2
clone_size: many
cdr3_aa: CASSSGIETQYF
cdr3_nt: TGTGCCAGCAGTTCGGGAATAGAGACGCAGTATTTT

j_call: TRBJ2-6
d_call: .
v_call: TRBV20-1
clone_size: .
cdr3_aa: CSARDGSSGANVMTF
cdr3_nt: TGCAGTGCTAGAGACGGCAGCTCTGGGGCCAACGTCATGACTTTC

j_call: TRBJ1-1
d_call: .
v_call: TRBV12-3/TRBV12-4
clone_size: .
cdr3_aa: CASGRLSVNTEAFF
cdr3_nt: TGTGCCAGCGGCCGACTCTCGGTGAACACTGAAGCTTTCTTT

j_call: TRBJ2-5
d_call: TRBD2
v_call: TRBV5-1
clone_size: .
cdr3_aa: CASSLNQAGGQETQYF
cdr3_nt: TGCGCCAGCAGCTTGAATCAAGCGGGAGGACAAGAGACCCAGTACTTC

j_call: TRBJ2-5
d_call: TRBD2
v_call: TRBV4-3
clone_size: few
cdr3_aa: CASSLRFPQAGAGETQYF
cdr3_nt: TGCGCCAGCAGCCTCCGATTCCCTCAAGCGGGGGCGGGGGAGACCCAGTACTTC

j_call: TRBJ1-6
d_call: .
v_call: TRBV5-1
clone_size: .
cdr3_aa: CASSLDGEYRSPLHF
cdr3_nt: TGCGCCAGCAGCTTGGACGGAGAGTACAGGTCACCCCTCCACTTT

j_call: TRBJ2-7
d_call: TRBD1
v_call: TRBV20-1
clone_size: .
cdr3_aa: CSARDGQGFYEQYF
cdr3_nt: TGCAGTGCTAGAGATGGACAGGGGTTCTACGAGCAGTACTTC